The present entry profiles one TCR beta chain with its context. The sample carries other DNA sequences with the same CDR3. Splitting of each subset's genomic DNA was done evenly across several immunoSEQ plates. The data were produced by immunoSEQ multiplex PCR, yet TCRdb's version contains in-frame clones alone and is incomplete. This table has about 2 million clones, roughly 96% appearing once. Division of CD4+ cells produced a CD45RA+ naive subset and a CD45RA-negative memory subset. The sample is drawn from a study of shared clonotypes between healthy human individuals. Study in general: The study used three CD4 naive, three CD4 memory, two CD8 naive and one CD8 memory plate per donor.

This CDR3 is 14 amino acids long. J was trimmed by 4 bases and V by 4 bases; bases with no gene match: 3. In germline, CDR1 is MGHRA, CDR2 YSYEKL. V is TRBV4-1 and J is TRBJ1-5, with 8 bases lining up with TRBD1. This clonotype originated in a man younger than 30 in good health. Sequencing input: naive CD4+ T cells sorted from blood. Indicated subset: CD45RA+ positively selected. Written as DNA, the CDR3 is TGCGCCAGCAGCCTTACAGGGGGTAATCAGCCCCAGCATTTT. Its translation is CASSLTGGNQPQHF.